The 2 T cell receptor beta chains reported below all come from one sample, sequenced in a study of T cells in Graves' hyperthyroidism and ophthalmopathy. RNA transcripts served as the template for amplifying TCR beta CDR3 regions. A first-round RT-PCR of the TCR CDR3 used the HTBI primer set. TCRdb passed the multiplex PCR reads through MiXCR, listing each CDR3 protein once. Here the sample spans around 450,000 distinct CDR3 sequences, around a sixth being singletons. Sequencing input: blood. The receptor set was obtained from a young woman with Graves' hyperthyroidism.

This clonotype has just a few counts. The rearrangement joins TRBV28 to TRBJ2-4; 8 bases are shared with TRBD2. The germline CDR1 and CDR2 sequences are MDHEN and SYDVKM. V lost 4 bases to trimming and J lost 0 bases; unmatched junction nucleotides: 14. This CDR3 region has 19 residues. CDR3 nucleotides: TGTGCCAGCAGTTCCGCGGGGGCTAGCGGGCATCTAGCCAAAAACATTCAGTACTTC. This codes for CASSSAGASGHLAKNIQYF.

The chain is built from TRBV6-9 and TRBJ2-3, with TRBD2 matching over 8 bases. V lost 4 bases, J lost 1 base, and 7 bases stayed unmatched. Germline assignment: CDR1 MNHGY and CDR2 SVAAGI. The CDR3 runs to 16 residues. The CDR3: CASSLLAEGGTDTQYF. CDR3 coding DNA: TGTGCCAGCAGTTTACTAGCGGAGGGGGGCACAGATACGCAGTATTTT.